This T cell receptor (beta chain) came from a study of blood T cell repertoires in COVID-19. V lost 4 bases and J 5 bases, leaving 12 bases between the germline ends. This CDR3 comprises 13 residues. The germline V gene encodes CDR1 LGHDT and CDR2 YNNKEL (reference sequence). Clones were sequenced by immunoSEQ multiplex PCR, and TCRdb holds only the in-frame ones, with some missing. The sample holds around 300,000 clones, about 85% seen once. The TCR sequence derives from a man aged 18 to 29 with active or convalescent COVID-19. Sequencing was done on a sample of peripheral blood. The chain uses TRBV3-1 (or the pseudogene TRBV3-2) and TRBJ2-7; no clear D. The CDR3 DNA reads TGTGCCAGCAGCCCCGAGTCTAGAGACGAGCAGTACTTC. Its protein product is CASSPESRDEQYF.